The present TCR beta chain was sequenced within a study of neoadjuvant nivolumab and ipilimumab in lung cancer. Study findings and constraints: From pretherapy to surgery, tumor richness and clonality rose with dual therapy. Resected-tumor TCR richness correlated positively with pretherapy blood richness. Only a small number of samples underwent TCR sequencing.

Data came from immunoSEQ multiplex PCR; TCRdb stores just in-frame clones and leaves some out. The sample shows some 43,000 clones, 85% to 90% of them seen only once. The CDR3 runs 15 residues. Per the germline V gene, CDR1 is KGHSH and CDR2 is LQKENI. Trimming took 0 bases from V and 0 from J, leaving 9 bases between them. Comment on this clone: Its antigen is currently unknown.

This receptor was identified in an adult with non-small cell lung cancer. Some clones in this sample may be carry-over from other donors' samples. The sequenced sample was blood, obtained before neoadjuvant nivolumab, alone or with ipilimumab. This rearrangement joins TRBV18 to TRBJ2-7, with D possibly matching TRBD1 (6 bases). The CDR3 loop reads CASSPPGTPSYEQYF. CDR3 DNA: TGTGCCAGCTCACCACCGGGGACACCCTCCTACGAGCAGTACTTC.